This TCR beta chain is drawn from a study of T cells in severe cutaneous drug reactions (dated by TCRdb to about 2019). With respect to the entire study: Recruitment took place between the early 2010s and the late 2010s, drawing patients from Taiwan, Thailand and a European registry network. Enrollment was limited to patients whose SJS/TEN or DRESS diagnosis was probable or definite according to RegiSCAR criteria. To build the libraries, iRepertoire multiplex PCR was used, and the authors pointed to a comparison in which iRepertoire and 5' RACE methods, with or without UMI, captured abundant clonotypes similarly. Single-cell sequencing, quantitative PCR validation, functional assays and transgenic mouse experiments were combined with bulk TCR sequencing. Blister fluids/cells, PBMC and other biological samples were taken from patients in the acute stage or the recovery stage. The Naranjo algorithm and the ALDEN drug causality algorithm were used to identify the culprit drug. Study-wide conclusions, independent of this receptor: A public TCRbeta CDR3 was found in all seven CBZ-SJS/TEN blister samples (mean 13.57%) but was undetectable or scarce in tolerant-control and healthy-donor PBMC. Whether the public TCR generalizes to SJS/TEN caused by other drugs was noted by the authors as still needing further study. TRBV12-4 usage was strongly increased in CBZ-SJS/TEN patients, averaging around 35% in blister cells and 4.5% to 6% in PBMC.

For both bulk and single-cell sequencing, libraries were prepared with the iRepertoire multiplex PCR system and TCR subtype-specific primers. Multiplex PCR with primers aimed at the V, D and J gene regions produced the bulk TCR beta libraries. Each sample contributed roughly 90-500 ng of RNA as input for preparing the bulk TCR library. Bulk TCR beta amplicons were sequenced on an Illumina MiSeq. Turning to the authors' computational methods: Sample misassignments and low-quality sequencing reads were filtered out during quality control steps. The amino acids lying between the V-gene Y[YFLI]C motif and the J-segment [FW]GXGT motif were defined as CDR3. The IMGT database was followed for TRBV and TRBJ gene assignments and CDR3 clonotypes. For each sample, TRBV expression was normalized against the mean for the same gene in PBMC from fewer than 45 healthy donors. With the reads reprocessed by TCRdb, a single entry stands for each CDR3 protein sequence and no DNA is reported. TCRdb's processing, not the authors' own work, is the source of the V and J calls. The sample's table covers approximately 20,000 distinct CDR3 sequences. Together, the top ten hold approximately 7% of the sample.

Sequenced donors were patients with carbamazepine-induced Stevens-Johnson syndrome or toxic epidermal necrolysis (CBZ-SJS/TEN). The peripheral blood repertoires were taken from CBZ-SJS/TEN patients of two origins, about 5 Han Chinese and about six European. To search for drug-specific clonotypes, the T cell receptor repertoires of patients with drug-induced severe cutaneous adverse reactions were profiled by next-generation sequencing. RNA was isolated from either blister cells of skin lesions or peripheral blood mononuclear cells. A note on this clonotype: It lacks a known antigen.

The CDR1 and CDR2 encoded by the germline V gene are LGHNT and FRNRAP. From cysteine to phenylalanine, the CDR3 is 17 amino acids long. No coding sequence is recorded. The TCR originated in a human donor with toxic epidermal necrolysis, a severe cutaneous drug reaction. The sequencing input was PBMCs. This chain joins TRBV12-5 to TRBJ1-5. The CDR3 has the sequence CASGLTTLASNGWPQHF.